This T cell receptor (beta chain) was captured by sequencing in a study of T-cell reconstitution after alpha-beta-depleted transplantation in children. Study results and caveats: Elevated TCRbeta diversity at day 60 was traced, in some patients, to surviving recipient T cells and thymic progenitors. Most T-cell counts and diversity one year after the transplant came from T cells that were newly produced.

The CDR3 extends over 13 amino acids. Germline V gene sequence: CDR1 ENHRY, CDR2 SYGVKD. Trimming took 6 bases from V and 7 from J; bases not matched to a gene: 7. In its sample, this clonotype was seen a few times. Its antigen is undetermined. A TCRbeta library incorporating unique molecular identifiers was prepared. TCRdb independently ran MiXCR on the PCR reads; one entry per CDR3 protein. Of about a million distinct CDR3 sequences in the sample, roughly 29% were seen once. The origin of this receptor is a boy less than two years old who had a stem cell transplant for SCID, so the T cells may come from the graft donor. The rearrangement uses TRBV10-3 and TRBJ1-2, with 8 bases aligning to TRBD1. Source: PBMCs, mostly from graft donor cells, taken 360 days after TCRalphabeta/CD19-depleted stem cell transplant. CDR3: CAISLDRALGYTF. CDR3 DNA sequence: TGTGCCATCAGCCTGGACAGGGCTCTTGGCTACACCTTC.